The 29 T cell receptor beta chains in this list originate from one sample, sequenced in a study of blood T cells in healthy people across ages. The authors ran a second PCR of roughly 6 to 11 cycles using a sample-barcoded 5' primer and a J-beta primer mix. TCRdb fed the 5' RACE reads into MiXCR, producing one record per CDR3 protein. The repertoire holds 1.5 million to 2 million distinct CDR3 sequences, with around half as singletons. Material for sequencing was blood. These receptors were collected from a woman in her forties in good health.

The chain employs TRBV10-3 and TRBJ2-3; no reliable D call. V shed 0 bases and J shed 0 bases, with 19 bases lying between them. Germline CDR1 and CDR2: ENHRY and SYGVKD. CDR3 length equals 19 residues. CDR3 sequence reads: CAISESPFSGVPSTDTQYF. CDR3 coding DNA: TGTGCCATCAGTGAGTCACCCTTCAGTGGGGTCCCCAGCACAGATACGCAGTATTTT.

The CDR3 DNA follows: TGTGCCAGCTCACCACCTCCAGACCCCGCCAGCAACTATGGCTACACCTTC. It encodes CASSPPPDPASNYGYTF. V gene TRBV18 combines with J gene TRBJ1-2; D call uncertain. Trimming cost V 0 bases and J 2 bases, with 16 bases left between them. The CDR3 totals 17 residues. Germline CDR1 KGHSH, CDR2 LQKENI.

This clonotype has just a few counts. The V call is TRBV4-2, the J call TRBJ2-1, with D possibly matching TRBD1 (6 bases). Germline V gene sequence: CDR1 LGHNA, CDR2 YNFKEQ. V lost 0 bases and J 0 bases, leaving 12 bases between the germline ends. The CDR3 covers 17 residues. The CDR3 loop reads CASSQEAQGISYNEQFF. CDR3 in DNA: TGTGCCAGCAGCCAAGAGGCCCAGGGGATCTCCTACAATGAGCAGTTCTTC.

V usage is TRBV6-6 and J usage is TRBJ1-1; D is uncertain. This CDR3 contains 15 residues. V lost 0 bases and J 2 bases, leaving 10 bases between the germline ends. CDR1 MNHNY and CDR2 SVGAGI come from the germline V gene (reference sequence). The CDR3 DNA sequence: TGTGCCAGCAGTTACTCACAGCCCTCTAACACTGAAGCTTTCTTT. Translated, it gives CASSYSQPSNTEAFF.

The J gene is TRBJ1-2, the V gene TRBV5-6, with 7 nucleotides matching TRBD1. The junction had 11 bases not matched to a gene; V was cut back by 5 bases and J by 4 bases. The CDR3 loop spans 15 amino acids. In germline, CDR1 is SGHDT, CDR2 YYEEEE. DNA of the CDR3: TGTGCCAGCAGTGAACCGGGACAGCCTTCCTATGGCTACACCTTC. It is translated as CASSEPGQPSYGYTF. The full variable domain, with the rest looked up from reference TRBV5-6 and TRBJ1-2, is DAGVTQSPTHLIKTRGQQVTLRCSPKSGHDTVSWYQQALGQGPQFIFQYYEEEERQRGNFPDRFSGHQFPNYSSELNVNALLLGDSALYLCASSEPGQPSYGYTFGSGTRLTVV.

This rearrangement joins TRBV7-9 to TRBJ1-2; D is perhaps TRBD1 (6 bases). The V gene lost 1 base and the J gene lost 6 bases, with 15 bases spanning the gap. From germline, CDR1 is SEHNR and CDR2 FQNEAQ (reference sequence). This CDR3 comprises 15 residues. CDR3 loop: CASSLETGTRHGYTF. The CDR3 DNA reads TGTGCCAGCAGCTTAGAGACCGGGACAAGGCATGGCTACACCTTC.

This clonotype was counted only a few times. This chain uses TRBV9 with TRBJ2-5; maybe TRBD1 (6 bases). The length of the CDR3 is 14 residues. Trimming stripped 2 bases from V and 3 bases from J, with 11 bases between. Germline-derived CDR1 and CDR2 are SGDLS and YYNGEE. CDR3 residues: CASSVRAGEETQYF. The CDR3 DNA follows: TGTGCCAGCAGCGTCCGAGCAGGGGAAGAGACCCAGTACTTC.

The gene calls are TRBV20-1 and TRBJ1-1; maybe TRBD1 (6 bases). The CDR3 spans 16 residues. Looked up from germline, CDR1 is DFQATT and CDR2 is SNEGSKA (reference sequence). The CDR3 here is CRAPVLGHLNKTEAFF. Here the CDR3 DNA reads TGCAGAGCCCCCGTCTTGGGACACCTAAATAAGACTGAAGCTTTCTTT.

The CDR3 reads CASSLARQGWMDTQYF. In DNA, the CDR3 is TGTGCCAGCAGCTTAGCGAGACAGGGGTGGATGGATACGCAGTATTTT. The V and J genes are TRBV7-9 and TRBJ2-3; 8 nucleotides match TRBD1. Germline V gene sequence: CDR1 SEHNR, CDR2 FQNEAQ (reference sequence). The CDR3 spans 16 residues. Trimming took 0 bases from V and 6 from J; bases not matched to a gene: 8.

The chain joins TRBV7-3 to TRBJ2-3; TRBD2 matches 15 bases. This CDR3 region has 17 residues. The V segment lost 5 bases and the J segment 5 bases; nucleotides outside the gene matches: 8. Germline V CDR1 and CDR2: SGHTA, FQGTGA. The chain's CDR3 is CASSPSGLAGGLDTQYF. The CDR3 bases are TGTGCCAGCAGCCCCTCCGGACTAGCGGGGGGGCTAGATACGCAGTATTTT. Filled out from reference TRBV7-3 and TRBJ2-3, the complete variable domain reads GAGVSQTPSNKVTEKGKYVELRCDPISGHTALYWYRQSLGQGPEFLIYFQGTGAADDSGLPNDRFFAVRPEGSVSTLKIQRTERGDSAVYLCASSPSGLAGGLDTQYFGPGTRLTVL.

This clonotype has just a few counts. The chain couples TRBV12-3 or TRBV12-4 to TRBJ1-2; D not certain. The ends were cut back, 8 bases at V and 0 bases at J, with 13 bases in the middle. The CDR3 has 14 amino acids. The CDR3 DNA follows: TGTGCCAGCCCCGGGTCAGAATCTAACTATGGCTACACCTTC. It yields the protein CASPGSESNYGYTF.

This chain uses TRBV11-1 with TRBJ2-5; 11 bases align to TRBD2. V gave up 1 base and J gave up 1 base; unmatched junction bases: 5. The germline gives CDR1 SGHAT, CDR2 FQDESV (reference sequence). This CDR3 region has 17 residues. CDR3 DNA sequence: TGTGCCAGCAGCTTAGGGAGACTAGCGGGAATCCAAGAGACCCAGTACTTC. It translates to CASSLGRLAGIQETQYF.

As regards this clonotype: At one boundary the junction diverges from the germline segment, which might be a read error. This chain uses TRBV29-1 with TRBJ2-1; 7 bases map to TRBD1. This CDR3 is 14 amino acids long. The germline V gene encodes CDR1 SQVTM and CDR2 ANQGSEA. In nucleotides, the CDR3 is TGCAGTGTTGGGGGACAGTTCCAGAACAATGAGCAGTTCTTC. Its protein is CSVGGQFQNNEQFF.

Concerning this clonotype: Relative to the germline gene, one junction end is altered; a read error may explain this. The V call is TRBV10-3, the J call TRBJ2-4, with D possibly matching TRBD2 (5 bases). Germline values: CDR1 ENHRY, CDR2 SYGVKD. This CDR3 is built from 16 residues. CDR3: CAIGEGEQLAKNIQYF. In DNA, the CDR3 is TGTGCCATCGGTGAGGGTGAGCAGCTAGCCAAAAACATTCAGTACTTC.

This clonotype was found once. The chain employs TRBV21-1 and TRBJ2-5; the DNA was not compared with TRBD1, the D call given in the table. TRBV21-1 is deemed a pseudogene. CDR3 size: 21 residues. CDR3 coding DNA: TGTGCCAGCAGCAAATCCGGCCCAAACCGGGCTCGAAAGGGCTCCCAAGAGACCCAGTACTTC. It specifies CASSKSGPNRARKGSQETQYF.

This clonotype appeared a few times. This chain uses TRBV18 with TRBJ2-4, with unresolved D. Germline V CDR1 and CDR2: KGHSH, LQKENI. This CDR3 contains 16 residues. V was shortened by 3 bases and J by 0 bases, with 12 bases between the two germline ends. CDR3 loop: CASSPQDGLAKNIQYF. CDR3 nucleotide sequence: TGTGCCAGCTCACCTCAGGACGGCCTAGCCAAAAACATTCAGTACTTC.

V usage is TRBV7-9 and J usage is TRBJ2-4; D gene ambiguous. The V end was cut by 7 bases, the J end by 2 bases, with 15 bases between. The CDR3 length is 15 residues. The germline gives CDR1 SEHNR, CDR2 FQNEAQ (reference sequence). As DNA, the CDR3 is TGTGCCAGCACCAGAATTGGGGATACCAAAAACATTCAGTACTTC. Translated: CASTRIGDTKNIQYF.

This clonotype was seen a few times. The chain has TRBV28 and TRBJ2-5; D might be TRBD1 (6 bases). The germline CDR1 and CDR2 sequences are MDHEN and SYDVKM. The CDR3 covers 15 residues. Trimming removed 5 bases from V and 5 bases from J, with 18 bases in between. CDR3 in DNA: TGTGCCAGCAGTAACCCACAGGGCTCGTGGGAGACCCAGTACTTC. Its protein product is CASSNPQGSWETQYF. Based on the CDR3 plus reference TRBV28 and TRBJ2-5, the full variable domain is DVKVTQSSRYLVKRTGEKVFLECVQDMDHENMFWYRQDPGLGLRLIYFSYDVKMKEKGDIPEGYSVSREKKERFSLILESASTNQTSMYLCASSNPQGSWETQYFGPGTRLLVL.

This sequence joins TRBV6-5 and TRBJ2-2, with D possibly matching TRBD2 (6 bases). Germline values: CDR1 MNHEY, CDR2 SVGAGI. The V end lost 2 bases, the J end lost 2 bases, and 12 bases lay between the germline ends. The length of the CDR3 is 16 residues. CDR3 protein: CASSYLGRPNTGELFF. CDR3 coding DNA: TGTGCCAGCAGTTACCTTGGGAGGCCCAACACCGGGGAGCTGTTTTTT.

The chain uses TRBV27 and TRBJ2-6; 7 nucleotides agree with TRBD1. CDR3 length: 17 amino acids. Per the germline V gene, CDR1 is MNHEY and CDR2 is SMNVEV (reference sequence). J was trimmed by 2 bases and V by 3 bases; bases with no gene match: 7. CDR3 loop: CASSFLWTGPGANVLTF. The CDR3, as DNA: TGTGCCAGCAGTTTCCTCTGGACAGGCCCTGGGGCCAACGTCCTGACTTTC.

The chain links TRBV4-1 to TRBJ2-7; maybe TRBD2 (5 bases). Germline lookup yields CDR1 MGHRA and CDR2 YSYEKL. The V end lost 0 bases, the J end lost 2 bases, and 14 bases lay between the germline ends. The CDR3 has 16 amino acids. As DNA, the CDR3 is TGCGCCAGCAGCCAAGATGAGCGGAGGCCCCCCTACGAGCAGTACTTC. This translates into CASSQDERRPPYEQYF.

This clonotype was picked up a small number of times. This sequence joins TRBV20-1 and TRBJ2-3; TRBD2 agrees at 10 bases. The V gene end was trimmed by 3 bases and the J gene end by 6 bases; junction bases not matched to a gene: 9. Germline CDR1 is DFQATT and CDR2 is SNEGSKA (reference sequence). CDR3 length: 15 residues. This CDR3 reads CSASISGGGSDTQYF. CDR3 sequence (DNA): TGCAGTGCTAGTATCAGCGGGGGGGGTTCCGATACGCAGTATTTT.

Details on this clonotype: A much bigger clone sits one base away, suggesting this may be a read error. The chain is built from TRBV15 and TRBJ2-5; possible D gene TRBD1, 5 bases. Trimming took 1 base from V and 5 from J, leaving 14 bases between them. The CDR3 spans 15 residues. Per germline, CDR1 LNHNV and CDR2 YYDKDF (reference sequence). The CDR3 here is CATSRAKSRDETQYF. The CDR3 DNA reads TGTGCCACCAGCAGAGCTAAAAGCAGGGATGAGACCCAGTACTTC.

J is TRBJ2-1 and V is TRBV4-3; D not resolved. Trimming cost V 0 bases and J 8 bases, with 11 bases left between them. This CDR3 contains 14 residues. Per germline, CDR1 LGHNA and CDR2 YSLEER. The CDR3 here is CASSQDLGLDEQFF. CDR3 coding DNA: TGCGCCAGCAGCCAAGATCTGGGGTTGGATGAGCAGTTCTTC.

The chain has TRBV5-1 and TRBJ1-2; possible D gene TRBD1, 5 bases. The V end was cut by 3 bases, the J end by 0 bases, with 18 bases between. CDR1 is SGHRS and CDR2 is YFSETQ in the germline V gene. The CDR3 spans 17 residues. CDR3 residues: CASSWGIFRQSNYGYTF. CDR3 DNA sequence: TGCGCCAGCAGCTGGGGGATATTCCGCCAATCTAACTATGGCTACACCTTC. Based on the CDR3 plus reference TRBV5-1 and TRBJ1-2, the full variable domain is KAGVTQTPRYLIKTRGQQVTLSCSPISGHRSVSWYQQTPGQGLQFLFEYFSETQRNKGNFPGRFSGRQFSNSRSEMNVSTLELGDSALYLCASSWGIFRQSNYGYTFGSGTRLTVV.

CDR3 nucleotides: TGTGCCAGCAGCTTCTTAGGCGTTTTGGATCATACGCAGTATTTT. Amino acid sequence: CASSFLGVLDHTQYF. The chain recombines TRBV12-3 or TRBV12-4 with TRBJ2-3; no definite D call. The ends were cut back, 6 bases at V and 7 bases at J, with 20 bases in the middle. This CDR3 spans 15 amino acids.

The CDR3: CSVVTGCFYEQYF. In DNA, the CDR3 is TGCAGCGTTGTAACCGGGTGCTTCTACGAGCAGTACTTC. This chain joins TRBV29-1 and TRBJ2-4; no definite D call. The tail of the sequence fits TRBJ2-7 better, so the J call may be wrong. The CDR3 is 13 residues long. The germline V gene has CDR1 SQVTM and CDR2 ANQGSEA.

CDR3 in amino acids: CSAESGTANYGYTF. Written as DNA, the CDR3 is TGCAGCGCCGAGTCCGGGACAGCTAACTATGGCTACACCTTC. The chain links TRBV29-1 to TRBJ1-2; 7 nucleotides line up with TRBD1. CDR1 is SQVTM and CDR2 is ANQGSEA in the germline V gene. The CDR3 is 14 residues long. V gave up 7 bases and J gave up 0 bases; unmatched junction bases: 8. The full variable domain, in which reference TRBV29-1 and TRBJ1-2 provide the parts outside the CDR3, is SAVISQKPSRDICQRGTSLTIQCQVDSQVTMMFWYRQQPGQSLTLIATANQGSEATYESGFVIDKFPISRPNLTFSTLTVSNMSPEDSSIYLCSAESGTANYGYTFGSGTRLTVV.

This clonotype has a count of ten or more. This rearrangement joins TRBV28 to TRBJ2-7, with TRBD2 identical over 15 bases. The trim removed 4 bases at V and 1 base at J, leaving 2 bases unmatched. Germline CDR1 reads MDHEN; CDR2 reads SYDVKM. This CDR3 spans 16 amino acids. CDR3 sequence: CASSSGLAGGSYEQYF. Here the CDR3 DNA reads TGTGCCAGCAGTTCTGGACTAGCGGGGGGGTCCTACGAGCAGTACTTC.